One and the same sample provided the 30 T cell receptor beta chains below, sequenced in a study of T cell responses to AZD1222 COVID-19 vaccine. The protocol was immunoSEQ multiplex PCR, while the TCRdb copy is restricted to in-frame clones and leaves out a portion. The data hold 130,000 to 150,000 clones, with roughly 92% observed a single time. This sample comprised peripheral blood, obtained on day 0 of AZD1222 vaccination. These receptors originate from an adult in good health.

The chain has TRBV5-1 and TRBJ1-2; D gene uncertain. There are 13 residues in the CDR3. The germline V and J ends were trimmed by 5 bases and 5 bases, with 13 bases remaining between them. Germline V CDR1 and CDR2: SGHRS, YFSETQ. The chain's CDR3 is CASSYLGQYGYTF. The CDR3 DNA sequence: TGCGCCAGCAGTTATTTGGGCCAGTATGGCTACACCTTC.

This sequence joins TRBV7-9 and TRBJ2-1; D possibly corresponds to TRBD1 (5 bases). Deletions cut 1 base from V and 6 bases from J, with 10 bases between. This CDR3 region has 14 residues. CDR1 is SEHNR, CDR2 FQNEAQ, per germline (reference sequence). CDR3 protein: CASSLVRVPNEQFF. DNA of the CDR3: TGTGCCAGCAGCTTAGTCAGGGTCCCCAATGAGCAGTTCTTC.

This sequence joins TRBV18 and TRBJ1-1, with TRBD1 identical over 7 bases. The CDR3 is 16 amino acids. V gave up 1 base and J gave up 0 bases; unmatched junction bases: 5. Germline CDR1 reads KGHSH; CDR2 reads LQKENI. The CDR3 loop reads CASSPLPGQMNTEAFF. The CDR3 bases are TGTGCCAGCTCACCACTCCCGGGACAGATGAACACTGAAGCTTTCTTT.

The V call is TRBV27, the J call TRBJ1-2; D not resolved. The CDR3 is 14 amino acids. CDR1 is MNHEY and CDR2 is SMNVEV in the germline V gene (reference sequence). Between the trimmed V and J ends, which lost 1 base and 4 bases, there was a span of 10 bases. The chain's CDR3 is CASSLWAGIYGYTF. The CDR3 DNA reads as TGTGCCAGCAGTTTATGGGCCGGGATCTATGGCTACACCTTC.

CDR3: CASSHQGGPREKLFF. CDR3 DNA: TGTGCCAGCAGTCATCAAGGGGGTCCGCGTGAAAAACTGTTTTTT. The rearrangement links TRBV5-4 to TRBJ1-4; the D gene is possibly TRBD1 (6 bases). The germline V gene encodes CDR1 SGHNT and CDR2 YYREEE (reference sequence). Deletions cut 5 bases from V and 7 bases from J, with 18 bases between. The CDR3 sequence is 15 residues long.

The DNA of the CDR3 is TGTGCCAGCAGCTCAGGGGGTAGGTTTTTCGAGCAGTACTTC. Its translation is CASSSGGRFFEQYF. This rearrangement joins TRBV28 to TRBJ2-7, with TRBD1 matching 7 bases. The CDR3 extends over 14 amino acids. Germline loops: CDR1 MDHEN, CDR2 SYDVKM. J lost 6 bases, V lost 6 bases, and 11 bases had no gene match. Full variable domain (missing parts from reference TRBV28 and TRBJ2-7): DVKVTQSSRYLVKRTGEKVFLECVQDMDHENMFWYRQDPGLGLRLIYFSYDVKMKEKGDIPEGYSVSREKKERFSLILESASTNQTSMYLCASSSGGRFFEQYFGPGTRLTVT.

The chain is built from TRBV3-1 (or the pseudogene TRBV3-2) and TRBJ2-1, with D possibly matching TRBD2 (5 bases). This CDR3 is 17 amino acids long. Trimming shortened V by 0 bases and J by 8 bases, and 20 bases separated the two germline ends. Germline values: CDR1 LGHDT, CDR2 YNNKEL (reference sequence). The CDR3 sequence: CASSQELVASRSDEQFF. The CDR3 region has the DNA TGTGCCAGCAGCCAAGAATTGGTTGCTAGCCGTTCCGATGAGCAGTTCTTC.

The CDR3 is CASSFRLAGGGEQFF. Here the CDR3 DNA reads TGTGCCAGCAGCTTCCGACTAGCGGGAGGGGGTGAGCAGTTCTTC. V is TRBV7-9 and J is TRBJ2-1, with 14 nucleotides matching TRBD2. CDR1 SEHNR and CDR2 FQNEAQ come from the germline V gene (reference sequence). The CDR3 consists of 15 residues. Trimming at V came to 3 bases and at J to 9 bases, leaving 4 bases not matched to a gene.

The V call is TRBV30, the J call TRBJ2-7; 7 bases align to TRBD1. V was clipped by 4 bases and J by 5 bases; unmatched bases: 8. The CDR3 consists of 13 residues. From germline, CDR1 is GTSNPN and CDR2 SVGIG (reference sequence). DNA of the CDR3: TGTGCCTGGAAACCGGGACAGAAACACGAGCAGTACTTC. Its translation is CAWKPGQKHEQYF.

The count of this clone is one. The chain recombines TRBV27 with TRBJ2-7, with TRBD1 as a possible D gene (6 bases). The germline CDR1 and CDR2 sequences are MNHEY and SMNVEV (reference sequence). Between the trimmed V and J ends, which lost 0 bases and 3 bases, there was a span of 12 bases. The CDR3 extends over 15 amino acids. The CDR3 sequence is CASSLSGRGIYEQYF. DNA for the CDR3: TGTGCCAGCAGTTTATCCGGCAGGGGAATCTACGAGCAGTACTTC.

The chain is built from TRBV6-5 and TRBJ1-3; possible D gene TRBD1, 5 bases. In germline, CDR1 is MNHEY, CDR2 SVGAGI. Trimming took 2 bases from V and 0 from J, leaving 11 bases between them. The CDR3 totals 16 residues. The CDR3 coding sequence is TGTGCCAGCAGTTACGGGACGGCCAGCTCTGGAAACACCATATATTTT. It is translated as CASSYGTASSGNTIYF.

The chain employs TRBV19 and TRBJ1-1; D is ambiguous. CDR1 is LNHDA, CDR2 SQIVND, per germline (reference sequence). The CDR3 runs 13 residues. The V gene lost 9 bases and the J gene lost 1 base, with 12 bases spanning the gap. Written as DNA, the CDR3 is TGTGCCAGCCATGGACTCCCGAACACTGAAGCTTTCTTT. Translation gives CASHGLPNTEAFF.

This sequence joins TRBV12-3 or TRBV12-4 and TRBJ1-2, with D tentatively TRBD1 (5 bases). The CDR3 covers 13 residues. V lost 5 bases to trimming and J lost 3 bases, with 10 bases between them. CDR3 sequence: CASSPDKYYGYTF. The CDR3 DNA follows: TGTGCCAGCAGTCCGGACAAGTACTATGGCTACACCTTC.

The CDR3 reads CSVEGPPTSGDYQETQYF. As DNA, the CDR3 is TGCAGCGTTGAAGGGCCCCCTACTAGCGGAGATTACCAAGAGACCCAGTACTTC. The genes are TRBV29-1 and TRBJ2-5, with TRBD2 identical over 8 bases. The CDR3 consists of 18 residues. Per germline, CDR1 SQVTM and CDR2 ANQGSEA. The ends lost 1 base at V and 0 bases at J; junction bases unmatched: 13.

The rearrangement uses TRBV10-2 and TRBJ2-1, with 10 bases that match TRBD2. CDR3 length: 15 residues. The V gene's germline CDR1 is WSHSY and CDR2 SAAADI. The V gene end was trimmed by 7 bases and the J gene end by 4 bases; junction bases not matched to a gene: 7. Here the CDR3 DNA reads TGCGCCAGCACAAACTCTAGCGGGAGATACAATGAGCAGTTCTTC. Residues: CASTNSSGRYNEQFF.

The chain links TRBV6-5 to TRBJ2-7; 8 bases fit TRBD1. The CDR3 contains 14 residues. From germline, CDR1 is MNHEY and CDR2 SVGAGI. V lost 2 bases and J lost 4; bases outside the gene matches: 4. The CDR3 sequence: CASSYGRGLYEQYF. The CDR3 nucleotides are TGTGCCAGCAGTTACGGCAGGGGGCTGTACGAGCAGTACTTC.

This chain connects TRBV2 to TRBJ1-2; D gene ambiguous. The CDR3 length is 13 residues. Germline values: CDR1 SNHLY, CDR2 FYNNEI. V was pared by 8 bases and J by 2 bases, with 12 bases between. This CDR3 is CASEPGPNYGYTF. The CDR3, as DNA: TGTGCCAGCGAGCCAGGACCCAACTATGGCTACACCTTC.

CDR3 nucleotide sequence: TGCGCCAGCAGCTTACAGGGGGCCGAGGAGGCTTTCTTT. Translating gives CASSLQGAEEAFF. The gene calls are TRBV5-1 and TRBJ1-1; 9 bases match TRBD1. CDR1 is SGHRS, CDR2 YFSETQ, per germline. The CDR3 runs 13 residues. The V segment lost 2 bases and the J segment 11 bases; nucleotides outside the gene matches: 7.

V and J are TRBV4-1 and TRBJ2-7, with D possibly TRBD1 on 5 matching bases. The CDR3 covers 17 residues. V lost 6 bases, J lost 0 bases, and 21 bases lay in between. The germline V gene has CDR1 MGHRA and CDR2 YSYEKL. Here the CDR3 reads CASSSRIGDRSSYEQYF. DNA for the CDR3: TGCGCCAGCAGTTCAAGGATCGGCGACAGAAGCTCCTACGAGCAGTACTTC.

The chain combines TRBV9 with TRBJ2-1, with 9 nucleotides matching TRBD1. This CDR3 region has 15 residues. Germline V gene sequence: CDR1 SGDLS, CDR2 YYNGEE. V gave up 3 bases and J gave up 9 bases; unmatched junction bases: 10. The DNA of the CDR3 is TGTGCCAGCAGCGCAACCGGGACAGGGAGCGGTGAGCAGTTCTTC. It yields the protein CASSATGTGSGEQFF.

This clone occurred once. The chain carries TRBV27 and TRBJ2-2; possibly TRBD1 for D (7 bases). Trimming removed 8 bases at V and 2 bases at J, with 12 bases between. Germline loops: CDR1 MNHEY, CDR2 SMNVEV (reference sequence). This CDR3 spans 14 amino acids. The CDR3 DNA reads TGTGCCAGCGGCAGGGGGGATAACACCGGGGAGCTGTTTTTT. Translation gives CASGRGDNTGELFF.

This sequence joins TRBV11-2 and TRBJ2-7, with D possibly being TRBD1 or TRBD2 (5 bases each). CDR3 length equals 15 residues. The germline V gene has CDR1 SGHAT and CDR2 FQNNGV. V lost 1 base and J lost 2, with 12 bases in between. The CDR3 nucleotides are TGTGCCAGCAGCTTAGGGGGGTACCGCCCCTACGAGCAGTACTTC. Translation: CASSLGGYRPYEQYF.

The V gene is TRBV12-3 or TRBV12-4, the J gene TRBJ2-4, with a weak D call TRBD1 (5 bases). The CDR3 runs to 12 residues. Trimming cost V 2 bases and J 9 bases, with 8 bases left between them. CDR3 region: CASSLSRAIQYF. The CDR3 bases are TGTGCCAGCAGTTTATCCAGGGCCATTCAGTACTTC.

CDR3 sequence: CASSQVSLPTLSGNTIYF. The CDR3 nucleotides are TGCGCCAGCAGCCAAGTCTCCCTCCCGACACTCTCTGGAAACACCATATATTTT. The V and J genes are TRBV4-1 and TRBJ1-3; D is uncertain. The CDR3 consists of 18 residues. Germline-derived CDR1 and CDR2 are MGHRA and YSYEKL. The V and J ends lost 1 base and 0 bases respectively, with 16 bases between them.

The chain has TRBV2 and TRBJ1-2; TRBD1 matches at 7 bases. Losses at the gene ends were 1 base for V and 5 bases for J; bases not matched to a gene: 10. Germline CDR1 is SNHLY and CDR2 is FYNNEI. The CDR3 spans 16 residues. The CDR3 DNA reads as TGTGCCAGCAGTGAAGGAGGAGGGACAGTAGATTATGGCTACACCTTC. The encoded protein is CASSEGGGTVDYGYTF.

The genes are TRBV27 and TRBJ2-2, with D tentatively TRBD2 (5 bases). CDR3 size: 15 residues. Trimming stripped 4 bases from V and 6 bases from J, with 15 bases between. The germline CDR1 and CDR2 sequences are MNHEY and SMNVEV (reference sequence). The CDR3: CASSSQLRVPGELFF. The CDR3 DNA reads TGTGCCAGCAGTTCCCAGTTGAGGGTTCCCGGGGAGCTGTTTTTT.

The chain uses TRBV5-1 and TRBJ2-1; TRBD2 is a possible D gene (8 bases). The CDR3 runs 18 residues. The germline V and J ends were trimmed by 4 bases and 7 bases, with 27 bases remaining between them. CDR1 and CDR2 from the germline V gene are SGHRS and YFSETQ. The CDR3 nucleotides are TGCGCCAGCAGCCTTCCAAAGGGGGCTGGAGCGGGAGTAAATGAGCAGTTCTTC. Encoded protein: CASSLPKGAGAGVNEQFF.

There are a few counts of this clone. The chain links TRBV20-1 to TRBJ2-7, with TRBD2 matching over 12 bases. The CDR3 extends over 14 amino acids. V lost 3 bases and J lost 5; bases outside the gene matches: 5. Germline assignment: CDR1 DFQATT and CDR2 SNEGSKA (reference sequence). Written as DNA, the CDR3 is TGCAGTGCTAGTGCTAGCGGGAGGGCCCACGAGCAGTACTTC. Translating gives CSASASGRAHEQYF.

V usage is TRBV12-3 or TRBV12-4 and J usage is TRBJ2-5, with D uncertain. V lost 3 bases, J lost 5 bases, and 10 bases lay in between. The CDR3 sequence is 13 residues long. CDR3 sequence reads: CASSLVSSETQYF. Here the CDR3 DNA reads TGTGCCAGCAGTTTGGTTAGCAGTGAGACCCAGTACTTC.

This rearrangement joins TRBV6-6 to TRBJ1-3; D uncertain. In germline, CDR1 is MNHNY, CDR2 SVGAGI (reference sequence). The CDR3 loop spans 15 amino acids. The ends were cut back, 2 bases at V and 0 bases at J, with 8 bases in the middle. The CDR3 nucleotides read TGTGCCAGCAGTTACCAAGGAAGCTCTGGAAACACCATATATTTT. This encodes CASSYQGSSGNTIYF.